A selection of T cell receptor beta chains follows, all from one sample in a study of T cells in Graves' hyperthyroidism and ophthalmopathy. In TCRdb, the multiplex PCR reads were re-called with MiXCR into one record per CDR3 protein. The sample has approximately 530,000 distinct CDR3 sequences, roughly 17% seen once. The source material was blood. These receptors were collected from a young woman with Graves' hyperthyroidism. The CDR3 runs from the conserved cysteine through the conserved F or W. The D gene is left open where the match is weak. Rows give clone size only sometimes, using once, few, many, or a class for an expanded clone.

TRBV6-1	NA	many	TRBJ2-7	TGTGCCAGCAGTGAAAACAGCCTCTACGAGCAGTACTTC	CASSENSLYEQYF
TRBV7-2	NA	NA	TRBJ2-2	TGTGTCAGCAGCTTACGGCTCGGGGAGCTGTTTTTT	CVSSLRLGELFF
TRBV11-3	NA	many	TRBJ2-4	TGTGCCAGCAGGGTATGGGGGGAACGGCAGAACATTCAGTACTTC	CASRVWGERQNIQYF
TRBV6-1	TRBD2	many	TRBJ2-5	TGTGCCAGCAGTTGGGGTATAGCGGGGGGGTTCCCCGGAGAGACCCAGTACTTC	CASSWGIAGGFPGETQYF
TRBV28	NA	few	TRBJ2-3	TGTGCCAGCAGTTCCTCCGGCGGAGGCGGCGCAGATACGCAGTATTTT	CASSSSGGGGADTQYF
TRBV6-9	NA	once	TRBJ2-7	TGTGCCAGCAGTTACGCGACAGGTGACTCCTACGAGCAGTACTTC	CASSYATGDSYEQYF
TRBV10-3	NA	many	TRBJ1-4	TGTGCCATCAGTGAGACAGCAACTAATGAAAAACTGTTTTTT	CAISETATNEKLFF
TRBV3-1	NA	few	TRBJ1-2	TGTGCCAGCAGCCGAGAGGCGAGTCCCTATGGCTACACCTTC	CASSREASPYGYTF
TRBV19	TRBD2	NA	TRBJ2-2	TGTGCCAGTAGTCCCAGGACTAGCGTTCACACCGGGGAGCTGTTTTTT	CASSPRTSVHTGELFF
TRBV18	NA	few	TRBJ2-1	TGTGCCAGCTCACTCAAACAGGGCAATGAGCAGTTCTTC	CASSLKQGNEQFF
TRBV20-1	NA	many	TRBJ1-6	TGCAGTGCAAGTCCACAGAATAATTCACCCCTCCACTTT	CSASPQNNSPLHF
TRBV10-3	NA	NA	TRBJ1-2	TGTGCCACGAATACAGTGGGGGATGGCTACACCTTC	CATNTVGDGYTF
TRBV12-3/TRBV12-4	TRBD1	few	TRBJ1-2	TGTGCCAGCAGCCGGGACAGGTTCTATGGCTACACCTTC	CASSRDRFYGYTF
TRBV28	TRBD1	many	TRBJ1-2	TGTGCCAGCAGTTTCACGAAGAGGGGGCGCGGCTATGGCTACACCTTC	CASSFTKRGRGYGYTF
TRBV20-1	NA	NA	TRBJ2-7	TGCAGTGCTTTAGACGGAACAGTGCTAACCTACGAGCAGTACTTC	CSALDGTVLTYEQYF
TRBV6-1	NA	many	TRBJ1-2	TGTGCCAGCAGAGAGACAGGCGATAACTATGGCTACACCTTC	CASRETGDNYGYTF
TRBV11-2	TRBD2	many	TRBJ2-7	TGTGCCAGCAGCCCGGAAGTAGCGGGGGGGCGGGTCGAGCAGTACTTC	CASSPEVAGGRVEQYF
TRBV18	NA	many	TRBJ2-1	TGTGCCAGCTTGCGGGGCGGCATGTCCTACAATGAGCAGTTCTTC	CASLRGGMSYNEQFF
TRBV6-2/TRBV6-3	NA	few	TRBJ1-5	TGTGCCAGCAGCACCCGAGGGGGGGCCGGTCAGCCCCAGCATTTT	CASSTRGGAGQPQHF
TRBV29-1	TRBD1	few	TRBJ1-2	TGCAGCGTTGGAGGGGCTACGGACAGGAACTATGGCTACACCTTC	CSVGGATDRNYGYTF
TRBV5-5	NA	many	TRBJ2-3	TGTGCCAGCAGCTTGGCCACAGGGTGGGCAGATACGCAGTATTTT	CASSLATGWADTQYF
TRBV7-9	TRBD2	NA	TRBJ2-2	TGTGCCAGCAGCCTGACTAGCGGGGGGCGTCACGGGGAGCTGTTTTTT	CASSLTSGGRHGELFF
TRBV6-1	TRBD1	NA	TRBJ2-3	TGTGCCAGCAGAGCGGACAGGCTATACACAGATACGCAGTATTTT	CASRADRLYTDTQYF
TRBV11-3	NA	many	TRBJ1-1	TGTGCCAGCAGCTTAGGGAGCCCGAACACTGAAGCTTTCTTT	CASSLGSPNTEAFF
TRBV9	TRBD2	few	TRBJ2-1	TGTGCCAGCAGCGTAGACCCGCCAGGTAGCGGGCGATACAATGAGCAGTTCTTC	CASSVDPPGSGRYNEQFF
TRBV12-3/TRBV12-4	TRBD2	many	TRBJ2-3	TGTGCCAGCAGTTTCGGGACTAGCGGGGGATGGTTAGATACGCAGTATTTT	CASSFGTSGGWLDTQYF
TRBV20-1	NA	NA	TRBJ1-2	TGCAGTGCTGAAGGGAGTGATGGCTACACCTTC	CSAEGSDGYTF
TRBV20-1	TRBD1	many	TRBJ1-5	TGCAGTGCTAGAGATCGGGGCAGGGGGGAATATAGCAATCAGCCCCAGCATTTT	CSARDRGRGEYSNQPQHF
TRBV3-1	NA	NA	TRBJ1-2	TGTGCCAGCAGCCAAGGACAGGCCTCGGGTGGCTACACCTTC	CASSQGQASGGYTF
TRBV12-3/TRBV12-4	NA	many	TRBJ2-1	TGTGCCAGCAGCCCCATGGTCAATGAGCAGTTCTTC	CASSPMVNEQFF
TRBV12-3/TRBV12-4	NA	many	TRBJ1-5	TGTGCCAGCAGTTCCTGGGGGGCAGGGGTAGGAAATCAGCCCCAGCATTTT	CASSSWGAGVGNQPQHF
TRBV28	NA	many	TRBJ2-1	TGTGCCAGCAGTCCGCGGGACAGTAGGCTCAATGAGCAGTTCTTC	CASSPRDSRLNEQFF
TRBV11-2	TRBD2	NA	TRBJ2-2	TGTGCCAGCAGCTCCGGCGGGAGCAGGACCGGGGAGCTGTTTTTT	CASSSGGSRTGELFF
TRBV4-1	TRBD2	few	TRBJ2-1	TGCGCCAGCAGCTCCCTAGCGGGAGACGGCAATGAGCAGTTCTTC	CASSSLAGDGNEQFF
TRBV6-2/TRBV6-3	NA	NA	TRBJ2-3	TGTGCCAGCAGTTACGGTCGCTTCACAGATACGCAGTATTTT	CASSYGRFTDTQYF
TRBV3-1	NA	few	TRBJ2-1	TGTGCCAGCCAGGGGGGGCCCCTTAATGAGCAGTTCTTC	CASQGGPLNEQFF
TRBV20-1	TRBD2	NA	TRBJ2-2	TGCAGTGCCGCAGATCGAAGCGGGGAACACACCGGGGAGCTGTTTTTT	CSAADRSGEHTGELFF
TRBV4-1	NA	many	TRBJ1-5	TGCGCCAGCAGCCAGAGGAACAATCAGCCCCAGCATTTT	CASSQRNNQPQHF